These 25 T cell receptor beta chains were sequenced from one sample in a study of Ad26.COV2.S vaccination and SARS-CoV-2 variants. Treatment denoted: around 19 received Ad26.COV2.S at low or high dose, single or two shots; 5 received placebo; per-sample allocation not given. Sampling took place 63 days after the first vaccine or placebo injection. Using immunoSEQ multiplex PCR, the repertoire was profiled, and TCRdb retains in-frame clones only, with some absent. The table has about 420,000 clones, over 75% seen once. Here the sequenced sample was peripheral blood, taken in a trial of Ad26.COV2.S vaccine versus placebo. These receptor sequences come from a person aged 18 to 65 who received the Ad26.COV2.S COVID-19 vaccine or a placebo.

This clone was seen once. V usage is TRBV11-2 and J usage is TRBJ2-7; D is unclear. This CDR3 is 13 amino acids long. Trimming shortened V by 2 bases and J by 1 base, and 6 bases separated the two germline ends. Germline V CDR1 and CDR2: SGHAT, FQNNGV. CDR3 nucleotides: TGTGCCAGCAGCTTAACCACATCCTACGAGCAGTACTTC. Translating gives CASSLTTSYEQYF.

About this clone: This CDR3 is also generated by other DNA sequences in the sample. V usage is TRBV7-9 and J usage is TRBJ1-1; D call uncertain. Trimming pared 3 bases from V and 7 bases from J, leaving 9 bases between. Germline lookup yields CDR1 SEHNR and CDR2 FQNEAQ (reference sequence). The CDR3 covers 12 residues. CDR3 residues: CASSLGRSEAFF. CDR3 DNA sequence: TGTGCCAGCAGCTTGGGCCGGAGTGAAGCTTTCTTT.

The chain recombines TRBV27 with TRBJ1-4; no reliable D call. Trimming shortened V by 5 bases and J by 4 bases, and 14 bases separated the two germline ends. The V gene's germline CDR1 is MNHEY and CDR2 SMNVEV (reference sequence). The CDR3 has 15 residues. The CDR3 coding sequence is TGTGCCAGCAGTAGTGAGCGGACCTATAATGAAAAACTGTTTTTT. Translation: CASSSERTYNEKLFF. Filled out from reference TRBV27 and TRBJ1-4, the complete variable domain reads EAQVTQNPRYLITVTGKKLTVTCSQNMNHEYMSWYRQDPGLGLRQIYYSMNVEVTDKGDVPEGYKVSRKEKRNFPLILESPSPNQTSLYFCASSSERTYNEKLFFGSGTQLSVL.

The DNA of the CDR3 is TGTGCCAGCTCAGAGACCTCTGGGGCCAACGTCCTGACTTTC. As protein: CASSETSGANVLTF. The chain is built from TRBV11-3 and TRBJ2-6, with D hard to call. The CDR3 is 14 amino acids. Germline CDR1 is SGHNT and CDR2 is YENEEA. The V and J ends lost 8 bases and 0 bases respectively, with 8 bases between them.

This clone was seen a few times. The chain links TRBV2 to TRBJ2-7; D gene unclear. Germline V CDR1 and CDR2: SNHLY, FYNNEI. With 1 base removed from V and 4 bases from J, the gap between germline ends came to 5 bases. The CDR3 loop spans 12 amino acids. The CDR3 region has the DNA TGTGCCAGCAGTGAAGGTCTTTACGAGCAGTACTTC. Its translation is CASSEGLYEQYF. Combining the CDR3 with reference TRBV2 and TRBJ2-7 gives the whole variable domain EPEVTQTPSHQVTQMGQEVILRCVPISNHLYFYWYRQILGQKVEFLVSFYNNEISEKSEIFDDQFSVERPDGSNFTLKIRSTKLEDSAMYFCASSEGLYEQYFGPGTRLTVT.

The chain uses TRBV7-8 and TRBJ1-2; D unresolved. The CDR3 is 14 residues long. With 1 base removed from V and 4 bases from J, the gap between germline ends came to 10 bases. Germline V gene sequence: CDR1 SGHVS, CDR2 FQNEAQ. CDR3 nucleotide sequence: TGTGCCAGCAGCTTAGTCCCAGAAAGCTATGGCTACACCTTC. Translating it yields CASSLVPESYGYTF.

The chain uses TRBV9 and TRBJ2-3; D is undetermined. Looked up from germline, CDR1 is SGDLS and CDR2 is YYNGEE. V was cut by 0 bases and J by 0 bases, with 5 bases left in between. CDR3 length equals 14 residues. Here the CDR3 DNA reads TGTGCCAGCAGCGTAGATCCTAGCACAGATACGCAGTATTTT. It is translated as CASSVDPSTDTQYF.

The V gene is TRBV5-4, the J gene TRBJ2-3; maybe TRBD2 (9 bases). V shed 5 bases and J shed 2 bases, with 24 bases lying between them. The CDR3 extends over 18 amino acids. In germline, CDR1 is SGHNT, CDR2 YYREEE (reference sequence). The CDR3 is CASRRRTGRGGYTDTQYF. CDR3 DNA sequence: TGTGCCAGCAGGCGAAGGACAGGGCGGGGGGGATACACAGATACGCAGTATTTT.

The chain joins TRBV2 to TRBJ2-3; D is perhaps TRBD1 (5 bases). This CDR3 is built from 13 residues. Looked up from germline, CDR1 is SNHLY and CDR2 is FYNNEI. Trimming removed 8 bases at V and 0 bases at J, with 9 bases between. CDR3 DNA sequence: TGTGCCAGCTCACAGGCAAGCACAGATACGCAGTATTTT. Translated: CASSQASTDTQYF.

This sequence joins TRBV7-2 and TRBJ2-1, with 7 bases lining up with TRBD1. With V trimmed by 5 bases and J by 0 bases, 13 bases remained unmatched. Germline V gene lookup returns CDR1 SGHTA and CDR2 FQGNSA. This CDR3 contains 18 residues. Written as DNA, the CDR3 is TGTGCCAGCAGCCATTCCAGGGGGTCCGACTTCTCCTACAATGAGCAGTTCTTC. Amino acids: CASSHSRGSDFSYNEQFF.

The chain recombines TRBV30 with TRBJ2-7; D is possibly TRBD2 (6 bases). Germline assignment: CDR1 GTSNPN and CDR2 SVGIG (reference sequence). This CDR3 is 15 amino acids long. V was shortened by 4 bases and J by 2 bases, with 18 bases between the two germline ends. The CDR3 sequence: CAWTKSHGGAYEQYF. CDR3 in DNA: TGTGCCTGGACCAAAAGCCACGGAGGGGCCTACGAGCAGTACTTC. Looking up the rest from reference TRBV30 and TRBJ2-7 gives the full variable domain: SQTIHQWPATLVQPVGSPLSLECTVEGTSNPNLYWYRQAAGRGLQLLFYSVGIGQISSEVPQNLSASRPQDRQFILSSKKLLLSDSGFYLCAWTKSHGGAYEQYFGPGTRLTVT.

The rearrangement uses TRBV7-2 and TRBJ1-1; 7 positions match TRBD1. Germline-derived CDR1 and CDR2 are SGHTA and FQGNSA. The CDR3 length is 15 residues. V lost 2 bases to trimming and J lost 1 base; unmatched junction nucleotides: 4. The CDR3 sequence: CASSLRGHGNTEAFF. The CDR3 bases are TGTGCCAGCAGCTTAAGGGGGCACGGGAACACTGAAGCTTTCTTT.

V usage is TRBV7-2 and J usage is TRBJ2-3, with D hard to call. CDR1 and CDR2 from the germline V gene are SGHTA and FQGNSA. The length of the CDR3 is 13 residues. V was pared by 1 base and J by 3 bases, with 5 bases between. For the CDR3, the DNA is TGTGCCAGCAGCTTAGGGCAGACAGATACGCAGTATTTT. Its protein is CASSLGQTDTQYF.

The rearrangement uses TRBV19 and TRBJ1-5; no clear D. V was trimmed by 10 bases and J by 1 base, leaving 11 bases between them. Germline lookup yields CDR1 LNHDA and CDR2 SQIVND (reference sequence). This CDR3 region has 13 residues. As DNA, the CDR3 is TGTGCCACCCTAGGTGGCAGCAATCAGCCCCAGCATTTT. Encoded protein: CATLGGSNQPQHF.

This chain links TRBV5-1 with TRBJ2-5; D unresolved. V was pared by 1 base and J by 5 bases, with 12 bases between. The CDR3 runs 14 residues. Germline CDR1 reads SGHRS; CDR2 reads YFSETQ. The CDR3 region is CASSLRQVGETQYF. The CDR3 DNA reads as TGCGCCAGCAGCTTGCGGCAGGTCGGGGAGACCCAGTACTTC.

Note on this clone: A read error may produce the germline difference seen at one junction end. This sequence joins TRBV6-5 and TRBJ2-7, with a weak D call TRBD1 (6 bases). The CDR3 spans 13 residues. Germline-derived CDR1 and CDR2 are MNHEY and SVGAGI. CDR3 sequence (DNA): TGTGCCAGCAGTAACTCAGGGGTAGGCGAGCAGTACTTC. Its translation: CASSNSGVGEQYF.

J is TRBJ2-1 and V is TRBV3-1 (or the pseudogene TRBV3-2), with D uncertain. Looked up from germline, CDR1 is LGHDT and CDR2 is YNNKEL (reference sequence). The CDR3 has 15 amino acids. Trimming cost V 3 bases and J 0 bases, with 9 bases left between them. The CDR3 region is CASSQASISYNEQFF. The CDR3 DNA reads TGTGCCAGCAGCCAGGCTTCAATCTCCTACAATGAGCAGTTCTTC.

This chain links TRBV6-5 with TRBJ1-2; no clear D gene. Trimming removed 6 bases from V and 7 bases from J, with 9 bases in between. The CDR3 is 11 residues long. CDR1 and CDR2 from the germline V gene are MNHEY and SVGAGI. The CDR3 DNA is TGTGCCAGCAGCGGACCCAGTGGCTACACCTTC. Translating it yields CASSGPSGYTF.

This chain links TRBV28 with TRBJ2-2; no definite D call. This CDR3 has 12 residues. The germline gives CDR1 MDHEN, CDR2 SYDVKM. Trimming pared 7 bases from V and 0 bases from J, leaving 3 bases between. CDR3 DNA: TGTGCCAGCACCTCGAACACCGGGGAGCTGTTTTTT. Translation: CASTSNTGELFF. Variable domain in full (rest from reference TRBV28 and TRBJ2-2): DVKVTQSSRYLVKRTGEKVFLECVQDMDHENMFWYRQDPGLGLRLIYFSYDVKMKEKGDIPEGYSVSREKKERFSLILESASTNQTSMYLCASTSNTGELFFGEGSRLTVL.

This sequence joins TRBV6-4 and TRBJ2-3; D may correspond to TRBD1 or TRBD2 (5 bases each). CDR3 length: 13 amino acids. CDR1 is MRHNA and CDR2 is SNTAGT in the germline V gene. The V gene lost 2 bases and the J gene lost 3 bases, with 6 bases spanning the gap. The CDR3: CASSDEGTDTQYF. In nucleotides, the CDR3 is TGTGCCAGCAGTGACGAGGGGACAGATACGCAGTATTTT.

This clone has only a few counts. Additional DNA sequences in this sample encode the identical CDR3. The J gene is TRBJ1-5, the V gene TRBV5-1; D may be TRBD1 (6 bases). The CDR3 sequence is 13 residues long. Germline V gives CDR1 SGHRS, CDR2 YFSETQ. Trimming stripped 0 bases from V and 6 bases from J, with 7 bases between. The CDR3 sequence is CASSLGGAQPQHF. The DNA for the CDR3 is TGCGCCAGCAGCTTGGGGGGGGCTCAGCCCCAGCATTTT.

The rearrangement uses TRBV6-2 or TRBV6-3 and TRBJ2-2; maybe TRBD2 (5 bases). Trimming cost V 5 bases and J 7 bases, with 11 bases left between them. CDR1 MNHEY and CDR2 SVGEGT come from the germline V gene. The CDR3 contains 13 residues. The CDR3 DNA reads TGTGCCAGCAGTGCTGTACGGGGCGGGGAGCTGTTTTTT. This sequence encodes CASSAVRGGELFF.

J is TRBJ1-6 and V is TRBV5-4; 9 positions match TRBD1. J lost 10 bases, V lost 3 bases, and 11 bases had no gene match. The germline CDR1 and CDR2 sequences are SGHNT and YYREEE (reference sequence). This CDR3 is built from 16 residues. In DNA form, the CDR3 reads TGTGCCAGCAGCTCCGACAGGGGGTTCGTCGGGTCACCCCTCCACTTT. This translates into CASSSDRGFVGSPLHF. Looking up the rest from reference TRBV5-4 and TRBJ1-6 gives the full variable domain: ETGVTQSPTHLIKTRGQQVTLRCSSQSGHNTVSWYQQALGQGPQFIFQYYREEENGRGNFPPRFSGLQFPNYSSELNVNALELDDSALYLCASSSDRGFVGSPLHFGNGTRLTVT.

The chain combines TRBV24-1 with TRBJ2-1, with TRBD2 matching 8 bases. The V segment lost 3 bases and the J segment 4 bases; nucleotides outside the gene matches: 16. There are 19 residues in the CDR3. Germline-derived CDR1 and CDR2 are KGHDR and SFDVKD. The CDR3 here is CATSDSYDPGLGLYNEQFF. CDR3 nucleotides: TGTGCCACCAGTGATAGCTACGACCCGGGACTAGGACTTTACAATGAGCAGTTCTTC.

V is TRBV5-4 and J is TRBJ2-5; 9 bases match TRBD1. V was clipped by 3 bases and J by 7 bases; unmatched bases: 13. The CDR3 totals 16 residues. In germline, CDR1 is SGHNT, CDR2 YYREEE (reference sequence). CDR3 loop: CASSSADRGRLGTQYF. The CDR3 DNA sequence: TGTGCCAGCAGCTCGGCGGACAGGGGTCGACTGGGGACCCAGTACTTC.